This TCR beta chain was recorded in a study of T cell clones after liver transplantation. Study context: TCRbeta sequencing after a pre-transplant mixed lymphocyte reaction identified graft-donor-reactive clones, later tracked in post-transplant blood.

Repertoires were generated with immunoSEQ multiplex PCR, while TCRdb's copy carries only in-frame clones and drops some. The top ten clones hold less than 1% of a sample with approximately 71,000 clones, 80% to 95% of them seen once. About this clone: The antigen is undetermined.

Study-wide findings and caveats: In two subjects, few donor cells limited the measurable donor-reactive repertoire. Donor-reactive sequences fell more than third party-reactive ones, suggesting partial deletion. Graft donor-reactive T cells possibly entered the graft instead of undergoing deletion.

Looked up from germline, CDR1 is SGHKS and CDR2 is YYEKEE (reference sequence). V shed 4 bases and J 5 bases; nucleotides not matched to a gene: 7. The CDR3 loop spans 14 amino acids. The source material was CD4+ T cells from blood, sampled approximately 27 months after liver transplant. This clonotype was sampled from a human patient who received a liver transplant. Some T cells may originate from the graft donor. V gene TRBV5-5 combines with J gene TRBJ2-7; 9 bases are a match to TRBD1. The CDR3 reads CASSLRQGVDEQYF. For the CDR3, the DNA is TGTGCCAGCAGCCTCAGACAGGGGGTCGACGAGCAGTACTTC.